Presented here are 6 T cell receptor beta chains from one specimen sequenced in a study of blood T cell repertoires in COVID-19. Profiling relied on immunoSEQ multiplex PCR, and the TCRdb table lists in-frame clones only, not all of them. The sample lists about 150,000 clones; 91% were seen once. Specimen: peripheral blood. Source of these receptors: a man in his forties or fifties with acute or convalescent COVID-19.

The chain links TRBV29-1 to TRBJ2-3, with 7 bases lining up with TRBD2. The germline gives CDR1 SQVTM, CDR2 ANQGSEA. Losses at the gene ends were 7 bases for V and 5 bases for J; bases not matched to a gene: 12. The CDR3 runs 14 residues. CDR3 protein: CSGAWGGIGDTQYF. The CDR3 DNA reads TGCAGCGGCGCATGGGGGGGGATCGGAGATACGCAGTATTTT.

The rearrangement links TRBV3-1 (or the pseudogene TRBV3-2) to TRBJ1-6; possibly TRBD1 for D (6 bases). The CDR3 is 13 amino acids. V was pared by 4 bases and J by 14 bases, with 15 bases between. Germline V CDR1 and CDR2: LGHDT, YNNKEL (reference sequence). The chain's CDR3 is CASSLPQQGTLHF. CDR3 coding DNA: TGTGCCAGCAGCCTCCCCCAACAGGGCACCCTCCACTTT.

In nucleotides, the CDR3 is TGTGCCAGCAGTTTTACGAGAAACACCGGGGAGCTGTTTTTT. Residues: CASSFTRNTGELFF. The chain joins TRBV2 to TRBJ2-2; no definite D call. V was pared by 5 bases and J by 2 bases, with 9 bases between. Germline V lookup: CDR1 SNHLY, CDR2 FYNNEI. The CDR3 is made up of 14 amino acids.

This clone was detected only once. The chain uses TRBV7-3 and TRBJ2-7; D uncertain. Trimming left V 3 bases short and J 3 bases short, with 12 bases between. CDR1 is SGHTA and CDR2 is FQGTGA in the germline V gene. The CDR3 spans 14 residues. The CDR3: CASSFGGEGYEQYF. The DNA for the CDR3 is TGTGCCAGCAGCTTCGGCGGCGAAGGCTACGAGCAGTACTTC.

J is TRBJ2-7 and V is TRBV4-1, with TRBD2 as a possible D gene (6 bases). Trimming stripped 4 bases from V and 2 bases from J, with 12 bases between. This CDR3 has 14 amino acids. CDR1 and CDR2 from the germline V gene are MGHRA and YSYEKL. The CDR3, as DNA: TGCGCCAGCAGCCTAAGACTAGAAGCCTACGAGCAGTACTTC. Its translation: CASSLRLEAYEQYF.

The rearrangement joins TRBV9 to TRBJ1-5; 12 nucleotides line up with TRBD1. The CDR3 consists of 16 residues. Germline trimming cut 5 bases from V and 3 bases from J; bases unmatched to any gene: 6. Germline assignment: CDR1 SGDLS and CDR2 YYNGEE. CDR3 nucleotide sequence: TGTGCCAGCAGTCATCCGGGACAGGGGGCCAATCAGCCCCAGCATTTT. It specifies CASSHPGQGANQPQHF.